This is a list of T cell receptor beta chains from one sample in a study of T cell repertoires in cytomegalovirus infection. Using its own MiXCR run on the reads, TCRdb lists one record per CDR3 protein. The table has some 920,000 distinct CDR3 sequences, roughly 31% seen once; the top ten hold around an eighth. These receptors have no known antigen. This specimen was cultured CD8+ T cells from PBMCs, taken from culture after CMV antigen stimulation. These receptors were collected from a human donor in good health (CMV status not recorded). Some clones in this sample may be carry-over from other donors' samples. Both conserved end residues are part of each CDR3. A D gene is named only where the DNA matches it firmly. Some rows mark clone size as missing; the rest say once, few, many or name a class of expanded clone.

size	V	J	D	DNA	CDR3
.	TRBV10-3	TRBJ2-1	TRBD1	TGTGCCGCCCAGACAGGGAGCGCCTACAATGAGCAGTTCTTC	CAAQTGSAYNEQFF
.	TRBV5-6	TRBJ1-1	.	TGTGCCAGCAGCGTCGACGGGTTTGAAGCTTTCTTT	CASSVDGFEAFF
.	TRBV7-6	TRBJ2-3	.	TGTGCCAGCAGCGCGGACGGAACAGATACGCAGTATTTT	CASSADGTDTQYF
few	TRBV6-6	TRBJ2-3	.	TGTGCCATCACGGAGGGGCCGGTAACAGATACGCAGTATTTT	CAITEGPVTDTQYF
many	TRBV6-2/TRBV6-3	TRBJ2-1	.	TGTGCCAGCCTCACGGCGGACGGCGGGGATGAGCAGTTCTTC	CASLTADGGDEQFF
few	TRBV4-3	TRBJ2-6	.	TGCGCCAGCAGCCAAGATTTGTCGCGGACACTCTCTGGGGCCAACGTCCTGACTTTC	CASSQDLSRTLSGANVLTF
few	TRBV7-6	TRBJ2-2	.	TGTGCCAGCAGCTTAGGACTGTCGGGCGGGGAGCTGTTTTTT	CASSLGLSGGELFF
.	TRBV12-3/TRBV12-4	TRBJ2-1	TRBD2	TGTGCCAGCAGATCATCGAGCGGGGGGCTAGGATCCTACAATGAGCAGTTCTTC	CASRSSSGGLGSYNEQFF
.	TRBV5-1	TRBJ2-5	.	TGCGCCAGCAGCTTGGAGACTAGATTAAGGGAGACCCAGTACTTC	CASSLETRLRETQYF
few	TRBV7-8	TRBJ1-6	.	TGTGCCAGCAGCTTCTCCGTGGGGGGCAGTGATTCACCCCTCCACTTT	CASSFSVGGSDSPLHF
.	TRBV10-3	TRBJ2-5	.	TGTGCCATCAGTGTGGATAGCCAAGAGACCCAGTACTTC	CAISVDSQETQYF
.	TRBV7-2	TRBJ1-2	.	TGTGCCAGCAGCACAAGCGGGGGCTCGGCCTATGGCTACACCTTC	CASSTSGGSAYGYTF
many	TRBV27	TRBJ1-1	TRBD1	TGTGCCAGCAGTTCCATACAGGGGTTGTACACTGAAGCTTTCTTT	CASSSIQGLYTEAFF
few	TRBV20-1	TRBJ2-2	.	TGCAGTGCCCAGGCAGCAGGGCGTAACACCGGGGAGCTGTTTTTT	CSAQAAGRNTGELFF
.	TRBV10-3	TRBJ1-1	.	TGTGCCATCAGTGAAGCGGGGGGCGGCACTGAAGCTTTCTTT	CAISEAGGGTEAFF
.	TRBV6-1	TRBJ2-3	.	TGTGCCAGCAGTGTACGTGATGGGGATACGCAGTATTTT	CASSVRDGDTQYF
many	TRBV7-9	TRBJ2-7	TRBD1	TGTGCCAGCAGCGCGACGGACAGGGACCTGAGCGAGCAGTACTTC	CASSATDRDLSEQYF
.	TRBV5-5	TRBJ1-5	.	TGTGCCAGCAGCTTGGGCGGACAGTCCAATCAGCCCCAGCATTTT	CASSLGGQSNQPQHF
.	TRBV4-1	TRBJ2-3	TRBD1	TGTGCCAGCAGCCAAGAACCAGGGGGCGTAGATACGCAGTATTTT	CASSQEPGGVDTQYF
many	TRBV7-2	TRBJ2-1	.	TGTGCCAGCAGCTTAGAGGGGGGGGACAATGAGCAGTTCTTC	CASSLEGGDNEQFF
many	TRBV28	TRBJ1-6	TRBD1	TGTGCCAGCAGTTCCGGACAGGGATCTTCACCCCTCCACTTT	CASSSGQGSSPLHF
many	TRBV7-2	TRBJ2-5	TRBD2	TGTGCCAGCAGCTCGGGACTAGCGGGGGGGCCGATGGAGACCCAGTACTTC	CASSSGLAGGPMETQYF
.	TRBV6-1	TRBJ1-1	.	TGTGCCACTGGGTCGGGGAACACTGAAGCTTTCTTT	CATGSGNTEAFF
many	TRBV7-9	TRBJ1-6	.	TGTGCCAGCAGCCGCGAGGGAGATAATTCACCCCTCCACTTT	CASSREGDNSPLHF
.	TRBV14	TRBJ1-6	.	TGTGCCAGCAGCCATAACACGCTTAATTCACCCCTCCACTTT	CASSHNTLNSPLHF
many	TRBV7-6	TRBJ2-1	.	TGTGCCAGCAGCGCCGGAGAGGGCGCAGGGGGGGATGAGCAGTTCTTC	CASSAGEGAGGDEQFF
.	TRBV11-2	TRBJ1-2	TRBD1	TGTGCCAGCAGCCCGGACAGGGGGGGCTATGGCTACACCTTC	CASSPDRGGYGYTF
.	TRBV14	TRBJ2-1	TRBD2	TGTGCCAGCAGCCAGCGGGGACTACCTTACAATGAGCAGTTCTTC	CASSQRGLPYNEQFF
.	TRBV11-3	TRBJ1-1	.	TGTGCCAGCAGCGCACATGACATGGGTGACACTGAAGCTTTCTTT	CASSAHDMGDTEAFF
.	TRBV5-6	TRBJ2-7	TRBD2	TGTGCCAGCAGCCCCGGGACTAGCGATCGCTACGAGCAGTACTTC	CASSPGTSDRYEQYF
.	TRBV7-6	TRBJ1-5	.	TGTGCCAGCAGCCGGGGGGGAGTCAATCAGCCCCAGCATTTT	CASSRGGVNQPQHF